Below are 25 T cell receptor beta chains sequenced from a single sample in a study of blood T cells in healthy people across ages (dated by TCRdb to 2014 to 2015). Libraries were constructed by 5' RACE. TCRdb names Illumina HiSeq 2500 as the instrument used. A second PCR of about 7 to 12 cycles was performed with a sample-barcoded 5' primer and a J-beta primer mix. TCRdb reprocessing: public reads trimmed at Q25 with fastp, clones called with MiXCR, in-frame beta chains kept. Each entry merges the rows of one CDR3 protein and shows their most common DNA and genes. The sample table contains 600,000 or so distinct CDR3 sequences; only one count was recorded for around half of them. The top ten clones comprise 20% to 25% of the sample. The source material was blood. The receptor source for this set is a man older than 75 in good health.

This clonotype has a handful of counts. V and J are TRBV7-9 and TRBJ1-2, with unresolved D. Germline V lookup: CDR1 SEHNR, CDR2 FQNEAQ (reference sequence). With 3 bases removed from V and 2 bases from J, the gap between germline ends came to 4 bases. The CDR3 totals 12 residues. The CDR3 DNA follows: TGTGCCAGCAGCTTCCCCAACTATGGCTACACCTTC. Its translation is CASSFPNYGYTF.

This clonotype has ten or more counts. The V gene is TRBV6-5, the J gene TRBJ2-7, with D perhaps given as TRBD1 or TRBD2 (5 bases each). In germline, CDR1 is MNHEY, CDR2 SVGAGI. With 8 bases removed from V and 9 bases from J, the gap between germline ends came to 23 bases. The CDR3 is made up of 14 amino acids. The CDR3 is CASWDQGDPRGQYF. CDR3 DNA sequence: TGTGCCAGCTGGGACCAAGGGGACCCCCGTGGGCAGTACTTC.

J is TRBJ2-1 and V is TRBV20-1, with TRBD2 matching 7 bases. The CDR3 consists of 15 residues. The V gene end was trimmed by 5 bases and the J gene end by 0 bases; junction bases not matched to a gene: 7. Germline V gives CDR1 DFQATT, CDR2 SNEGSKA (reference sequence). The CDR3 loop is CSAAFSGRSYNEQFF. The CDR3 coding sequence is TGCAGTGCTGCATTTAGCGGGCGCTCCTACAATGAGCAGTTCTTC.

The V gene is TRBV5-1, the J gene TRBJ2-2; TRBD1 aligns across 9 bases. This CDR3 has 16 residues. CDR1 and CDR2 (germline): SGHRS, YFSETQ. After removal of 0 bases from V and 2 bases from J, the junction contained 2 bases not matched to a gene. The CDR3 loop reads CASSLEGQGNTGELFF. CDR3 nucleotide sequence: TGCGCCAGCAGCTTGGAGGGACAGGGAAACACCGGGGAGCTGTTTTTT. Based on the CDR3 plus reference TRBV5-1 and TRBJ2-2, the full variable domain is KAGVTQTPRYLIKTRGQQVTLSCSPISGHRSVSWYQQTPGQGLQFLFEYFSETQRNKGNFPGRFSGRQFSNSRSEMNVSTLELGDSALYLCASSLEGQGNTGELFFGEGSRLTVL.

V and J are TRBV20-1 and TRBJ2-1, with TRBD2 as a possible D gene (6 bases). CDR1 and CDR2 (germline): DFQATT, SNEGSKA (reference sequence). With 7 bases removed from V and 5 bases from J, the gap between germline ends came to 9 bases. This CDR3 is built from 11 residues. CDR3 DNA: TGCAGTGGCTGGGGGGACAATGAGCAGTTCTTC. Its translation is CSGWGDNEQFF.

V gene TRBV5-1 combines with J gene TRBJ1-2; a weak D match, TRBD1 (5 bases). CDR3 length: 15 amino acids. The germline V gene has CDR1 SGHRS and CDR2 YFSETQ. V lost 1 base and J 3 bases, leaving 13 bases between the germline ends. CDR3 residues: CASSLRGSQHYGYTF. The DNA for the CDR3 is TGCGCCAGCAGCTTGAGGGGCTCCCAGCACTATGGCTACACCTTC.

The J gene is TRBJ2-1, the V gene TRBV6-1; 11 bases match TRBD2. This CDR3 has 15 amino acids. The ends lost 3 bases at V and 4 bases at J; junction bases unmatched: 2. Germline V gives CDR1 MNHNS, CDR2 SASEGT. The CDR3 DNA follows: TGTGCCAGCAGTGACCTAGCGGGGGGTTACAATGAGCAGTTCTTC. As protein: CASSDLAGGYNEQFF.

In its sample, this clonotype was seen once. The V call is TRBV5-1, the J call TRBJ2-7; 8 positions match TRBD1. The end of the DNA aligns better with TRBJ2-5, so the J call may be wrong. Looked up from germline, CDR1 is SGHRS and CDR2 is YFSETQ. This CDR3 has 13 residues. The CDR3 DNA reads TGCGCCAGCACCCGGACAGGGTACGAGACCCAGTACTTC. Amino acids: CASTRTGYETQYF.

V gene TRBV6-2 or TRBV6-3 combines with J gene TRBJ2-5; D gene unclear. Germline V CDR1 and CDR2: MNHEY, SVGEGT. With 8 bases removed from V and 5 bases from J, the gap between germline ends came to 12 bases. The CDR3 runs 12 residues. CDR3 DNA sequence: TGTGCCAGCTGCGAGCGTCGCGAGACCCAGTACTTC. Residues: CASCERRETQYF.

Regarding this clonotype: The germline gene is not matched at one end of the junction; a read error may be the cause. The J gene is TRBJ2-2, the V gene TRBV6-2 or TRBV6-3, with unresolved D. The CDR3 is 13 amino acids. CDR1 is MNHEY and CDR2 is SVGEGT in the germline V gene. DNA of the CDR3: TGTGCCAACAGTCAACAGCCTACCGGGGAGCTGTTTTTT. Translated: CANSQQPTGELFF.

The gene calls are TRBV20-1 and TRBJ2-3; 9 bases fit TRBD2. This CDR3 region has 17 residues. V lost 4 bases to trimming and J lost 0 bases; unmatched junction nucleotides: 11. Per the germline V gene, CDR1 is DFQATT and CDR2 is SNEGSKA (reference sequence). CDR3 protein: CSAISGSAARSTDTQYF. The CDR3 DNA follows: TGCAGTGCTATTAGCGGGAGTGCCGCCCGTAGCACAGATACGCAGTATTTT.

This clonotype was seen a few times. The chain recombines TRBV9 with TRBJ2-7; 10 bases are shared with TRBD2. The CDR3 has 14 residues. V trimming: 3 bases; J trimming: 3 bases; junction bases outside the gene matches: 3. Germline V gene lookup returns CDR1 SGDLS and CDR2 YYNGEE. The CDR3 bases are TGTGCCAGCAGCGAGCGGGAGGGCCGCTACGAGCAGTACTTC. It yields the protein CASSEREGRYEQYF.

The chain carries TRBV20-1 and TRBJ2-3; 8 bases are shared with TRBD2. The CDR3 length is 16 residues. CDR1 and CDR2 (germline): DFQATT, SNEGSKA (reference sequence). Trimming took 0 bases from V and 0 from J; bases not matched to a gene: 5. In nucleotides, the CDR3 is TGCAGTGCTAGAGATCTCACTAGCGGTAGCACAGATACGCAGTATTTT. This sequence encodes CSARDLTSGSTDTQYF.

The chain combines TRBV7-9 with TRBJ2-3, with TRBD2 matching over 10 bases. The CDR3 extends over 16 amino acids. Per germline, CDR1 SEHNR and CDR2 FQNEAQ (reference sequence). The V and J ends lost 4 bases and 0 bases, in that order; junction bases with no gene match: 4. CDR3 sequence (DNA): TGTGCCAGCAGCTGCGGGACTAGCGAAAGCACAGATACGCAGTATTTT. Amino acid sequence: CASSCGTSESTDTQYF.

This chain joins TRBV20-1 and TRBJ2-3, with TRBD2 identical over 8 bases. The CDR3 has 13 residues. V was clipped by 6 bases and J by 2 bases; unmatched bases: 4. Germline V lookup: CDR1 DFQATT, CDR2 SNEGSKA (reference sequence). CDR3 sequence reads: CSASGGPTDTQYF. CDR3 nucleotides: TGCAGTGCCTCGGGGGGGCCCACAGATACGCAGTATTTT.

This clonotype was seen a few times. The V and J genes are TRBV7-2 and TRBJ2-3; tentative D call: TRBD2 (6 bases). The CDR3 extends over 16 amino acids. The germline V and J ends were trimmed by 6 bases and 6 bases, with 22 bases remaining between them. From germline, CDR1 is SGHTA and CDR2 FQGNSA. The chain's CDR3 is CASRSNGFGAGDTQYF. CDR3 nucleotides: TGTGCCAGCAGATCCAACGGGTTTGGAGCGGGTGATACGCAGTATTTT. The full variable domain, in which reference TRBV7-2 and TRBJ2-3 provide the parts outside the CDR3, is GAGVSQSPSNKVTEKGKDVELRCDPISGHTALYWYRQSLGQGLEFLIYFQGNSAPDKSGLPSDRFSAERTGGSVSTLTIQRTQQEDSAVYLCASRSNGFGAGDTQYFGPGTRLTVL.

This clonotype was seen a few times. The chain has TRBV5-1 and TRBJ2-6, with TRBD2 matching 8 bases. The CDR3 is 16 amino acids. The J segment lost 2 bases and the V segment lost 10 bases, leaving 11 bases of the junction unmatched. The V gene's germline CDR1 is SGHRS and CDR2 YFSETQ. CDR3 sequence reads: CASNPGTSAGANVLTF. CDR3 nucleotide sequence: TGCGCCTCCAACCCAGGGACTAGTGCTGGGGCCAACGTCCTGACTTTC.

Here the CDR3 DNA reads TGCGCCAGCAGCTTGAGGACTAGCGGGGCCCTCAACAATGAGCAGTTCTTC. This encodes CASSLRTSGALNNEQFF. The rearrangement links TRBV5-1 to TRBJ2-1; 12 nucleotides agree with TRBD2. V shed 1 base, J shed 5 bases, and the junction held 7 bases outside the gene matches. The germline V gene has CDR1 SGHRS and CDR2 YFSETQ. The CDR3 has 17 residues.

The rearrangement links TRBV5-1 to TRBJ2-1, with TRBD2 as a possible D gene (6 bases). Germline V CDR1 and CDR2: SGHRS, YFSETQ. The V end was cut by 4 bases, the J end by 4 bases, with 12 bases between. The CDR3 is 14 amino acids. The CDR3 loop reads CASSPGGEYNEQFF. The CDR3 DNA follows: TGCGCCAGCAGCCCCGGCGGGGAGTACAATGAGCAGTTCTTC.

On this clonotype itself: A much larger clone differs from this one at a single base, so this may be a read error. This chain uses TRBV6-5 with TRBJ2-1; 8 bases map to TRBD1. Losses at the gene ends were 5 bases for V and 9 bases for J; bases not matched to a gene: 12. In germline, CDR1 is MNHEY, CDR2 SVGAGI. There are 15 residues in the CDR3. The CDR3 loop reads CASSTGGINELEQFF. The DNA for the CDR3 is TGTGCCAGCAGTACAGGGGGTATCAATGAGCTTGAGCAGTTCTTC.

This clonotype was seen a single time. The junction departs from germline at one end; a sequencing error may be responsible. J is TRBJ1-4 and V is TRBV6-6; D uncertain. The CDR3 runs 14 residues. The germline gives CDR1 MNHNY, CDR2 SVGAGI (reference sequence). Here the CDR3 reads CAGSPWTVNEKLFF. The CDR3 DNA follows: TGTGCCGGCAGCCCATGGACGGTCAATGAAAAACTGTTTTTT.

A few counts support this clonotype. The DNA of the CDR3 is TGCGCCAGCAGCTCGGAGGGGACTACCCAGTACTTC. This gives the protein CASSSEGTTQYF. The rearrangement joins TRBV5-1 to TRBJ2-5, with a weak D call TRBD2 (6 bases). Trimming removed 3 bases at V and 8 bases at J, with 11 bases between. Germline V CDR1 and CDR2: SGHRS, YFSETQ. The CDR3 loop spans 12 amino acids.

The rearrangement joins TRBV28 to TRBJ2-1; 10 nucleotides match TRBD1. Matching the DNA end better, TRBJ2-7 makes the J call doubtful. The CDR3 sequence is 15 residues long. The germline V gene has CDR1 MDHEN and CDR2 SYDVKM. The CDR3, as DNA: TGTGCCAGCAGTTTCCGGGACAGGGGCTACAATGAGCAGTACTTC. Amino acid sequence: CASSFRDRGYNEQYF.

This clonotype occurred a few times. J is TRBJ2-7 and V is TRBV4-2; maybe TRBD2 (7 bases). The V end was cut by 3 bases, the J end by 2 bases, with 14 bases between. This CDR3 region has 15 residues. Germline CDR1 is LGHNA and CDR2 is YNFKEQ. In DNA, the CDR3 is TGTGCCAGCAGCCAGCGTTGGGGGGGCACCTACGAGCAGTACTTC. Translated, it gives CASSQRWGGTYEQYF.

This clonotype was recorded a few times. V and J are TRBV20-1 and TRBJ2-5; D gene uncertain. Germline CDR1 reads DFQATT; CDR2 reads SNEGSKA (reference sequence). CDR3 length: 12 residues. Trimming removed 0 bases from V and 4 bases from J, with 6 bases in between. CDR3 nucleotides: TGCAGTGCTAGAGAAGGGTCAGAGACCCAGTACTTC. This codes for CSAREGSETQYF.